Listed here is a single T cell receptor (beta chain). This clone's antigen is unknown. No qualities accompany the bases; no much larger clone lies one base away. The cohort consisted of hundreds of healthy bone marrow donors. Cohort members were all nominally healthy when sampled, although unrecorded immune exposures were likely present. The donor was CMV seropositive and was included in the group of 250 to 300 seropositive cohort members. A peripheral blood sample was collected from each donor, and TCR beta sequencing was performed on peripheral blood mononuclear cells. Genomic DNA was extracted from the blood cell samples with the Qiagen DNeasy Blood Extraction Kit. The sample belongs to a study of cytomegalovirus exposure and HLA in healthy donors (TCRdb year 2017). Background on the whole study: An earlier analysis of 587 of the donors reported approximately 300 Gb of sequence data and 95 million to 130 million unique TCR beta sequences obtained from roughly 180 million T cells. Approximately 330 gigabases of sequencing data and roughly 80 million unique TCR sequences made up an early release that covered roughly 670 HLA-typed donors. Of the roughly 400 genotyped donors, roughly 85% fell in the genetic ancestry cluster associated with self-reported Caucasian donors. The study was designed to test whether signatures of past pathogen exposure could be identified by cataloging public T cell receptors. The study used immunosequencing to profile the T cell repertoires of 666 subjects and linked those repertoires to cytomegalovirus serostatus. Along with the approximately 700-subject first cohort, a separate validation cohort of some 130 different subjects was used. High-throughput TCR immunosequencing, statistical association of individual TCRs with disease status, and machine learning were combined to predict cytomegalovirus infection status. To study patterns of TCR occurrence, a later analysis re-analyzed previously published TCR beta repertoires from under 750 donors and added high-resolution HLA genotyping. The later analysis used no new phenotypic data to find candidate immune exposures, relying instead on TCR beta sequences and their occurrence across donors. In an earlier analysis of 500 to 650 of the donors, high-throughput TCR beta sequencing was used to judge whether each TCR beta V gene segment behaved as functional or pseudogenic. Donor age, sex, ethnicity and CMV serostatus were collected together with the repertoire data. In a later genetic analysis, genome-wide SNP genotypes for about three fifths of the roughly 670 donors were used, and that subset was treated as a discovery cohort. Every discovery cohort repertoire had been produced on one sequencing platform. HLA typing included class I and class II loci at four-digit resolution. Typing coverage varied by locus: about 629-630 donors for A, B, C, DRB1 and DQB1; 500 to 550 for DQA1; about 600 for DPA1; around 450 for DPB1. Five DR-DQ haplotypes were treated as single units for association and clustering because of strong linkage in the cohort. Across 300 to 500 genotyped donors of the cohort, an average of approximately 200,000 unique TCR beta nucleotide sequences per donor were sequenced, and 15% to 20% of those sequences were non-productive. What the work shows at the level of the full study, not this receptor alone: A group of highly shared sequence variants was considered likely to be a technical artifact of the sequencing pipeline. HLA typing was unavailable for some donors at each locus, so association tests used only the typed subset. A further reported finding was that TCR beta sequences accurately predicted the HLA-A and HLA-B alleles for most subjects in the first cohort. Correlated functional status among segregating V segments might be attributable to linkage disequilibrium, but an unknown experimental factor could not be ruled out. Compared with the 666-donor mean, donors in an Asian-associated ancestry cluster had fewer N-insertions in productive TCRs, according to a later genetic analysis. In an earlier analysis of some 500 of the donors, most TCR beta V segments appeared in productive rearrangements about 87% or about 30% of the time, broadly matching IMGT annotations. In a later analysis, the rate of TCR association differed among HLA loci, with DRB1 alleles having the most associated TCRs and HLA-C alleles having the fewest. In a later analysis, most CMV-associated TCR beta chains were found to appear HLA-restricted, with HLA associations seemingly driven largely by CMV exposure. In a later analysis, several top co-occurrence clusters were reported to appear linked to parvovirus B19, influenza, CMV and Epstein-Barr virus. The study gave a list of 150 to 200 TCR beta chains associated with cytomegalovirus. In a later analysis, HLA-associated TCR beta chains showed more clonal expansion and lower generation probabilities than non-associated chains that were equally common. A few of the identified cytomegalovirus-associated TCR beta chains were confirmed in vitro to be specific for cytomegalovirus antigens. Most TCR sequences were seen in very few donors, while some public TCRs were found in many individuals. Specific HLA alleles were associated with roughly 17,000 TCR beta sequences at a false discovery rate of 0.05 in a later analysis. Over 15 rarely observed V segments, including chromosome 9 orphons, were excluded from the earlier analysis of approximately 500 of the donors because counts were too low. The authors suggested that the approach could potentially be extended to other disease states and immunological phenotypes. Only TCR beta chains were sequenced in this cohort, and the absence of alpha or paired-chain data limited detectable features. The presence/absence analyses assumed that sequencing depth was roughly uniform across donors, and that assumption may not be true. Immune exposure information for the cohort was limited to CMV serostatus. Assigning TCR associations to individual alleles was difficult when HLA alleles, especially DR and DQ, strongly co-occurred. V-gene and J-gene trimming of TCR beta chains was associated with a missense DCLRE1C variant in a later genetic analysis, and the association was replicated in an independent cohort. Cytomegalovirus status was reported to be diagnosed by the classifier with high specificity and sensitivity in both the original and validation cohorts.

The library was produced with the immunoSEQ multiplex PCR assay. The multiplex PCR relied on a mix of 60 forward primers for TCR Vbeta segments and 13 reverse primers for TCR Jbeta segments. A multiplex PCR assay on genomic DNA amplified the CDR3 region of rearranged TCR beta genes. Amplified TCR beta libraries were sequenced as 87-base-pair reads on the Illumina HiSeq System. From the authors' description of their analysis: Across the 700 or so repertoires, a later analysis counted tens of millions of unique TCR beta chains, roughly 11 million of which were shared by at least two donors. Raw reads were error-corrected and collapsed into unique sequences by a nearest-neighbor algorithm in which closely related sequences were merged to remove PCR and sequencing errors. To assign V, D and J gene segments, CDR3 sequences were aligned to IMGT reference sequences. Each retained sequence needed at least a six-nucleotide match to both a V gene segment and a J gene segment. Rearrangements were classified as productive when the CDR3 lacked stop codons and remained in frame with V and J, and all other rearrangements were classified as non-productive. Following IMGT convention, CDR3 was defined as the stretch from the second conserved V-encoded cysteine to the conserved J-encoded phenylalanine. Sequences without an unambiguous match to a single V gene segment were excluded from the earlier analysis of 587 of the donors. An earlier analysis of approximately 590 of the donors classified V segments as functional when productive rearrangements were above 56.7% and as segregating when the standard deviation between donors was above 5%. A statistical classification framework was developed to diagnose cytomegalovirus status using the catalog of TCR beta chain sequences. V and J gene assignment, in a later analysis, came from comparing TCR nucleotide sequences with IMGT/GENE-DB human TR gene sequences. In a later analysis, CDR3 sequences and most-parsimonious VDJ recombination scenarios were assigned using the TCRdist pipeline. In a later analysis, each TCR beta chain was defined by its CDR3 amino acid sequence together with its V-gene family, and reads lacking a unique V-gene family were excluded. A later analysis removed 592 highly shared, low-generation-probability nucleotide sequences to deal with suspected cross-contamination and a sequencing artifact. A later analysis calculated a clonal expansion index for each public chain from normalized within-repertoire ranks of inferred template counts. Generation probabilities in a later analysis came from a VDJ recombination model fitted to out-of-frame rearrangements, and those results were checked against IGoR. A later analysis scored TCR-TCR, TCR-HLA and TCR-CMV co-occurrence with hypergeometric tests, applying a repertoire-size bias correction to TCR pairs. A later analysis estimated false discovery rates by permuting HLA or CMV assignments 20 times. In a later analysis, co-occurring TCRs were grouped using DBSCAN, with TCRdist sequence similarity added in when clustering inside HLA-allele-positive subsets. Repertoires with fewer than 30,000 or more than 120,000 public chains, plus five repertoires with anomalous nucleotide sharing, were excluded from co-occurrence clustering. Held by TCRdb, this immuneACCESS table contains in-frame sequences only and omits some clones. Under half of the omission traces to an unresolved V gene where checked; the cause of the rest is unknown. V and J calls and clone size are those listed in that table; D and trimming were worked out from the DNA. The sample table shows approximately 110,000 clones, and 60% to 75% are seen once. The top ten hold 4.2% of the sample.

Input material: PBMCs. The source of this sequence is a woman in her 50s in good health and CMV-seropositive.

The CDR3 reads as follows: CAWRRLSESGNTIYF. The nucleotides read TGTGCCTGGCGGCGGCTGAGCGAGTCTGGAAACACCATATATTTT. Recombination joined TRBV30 with TRBJ1-3; the D gene assignment is ambiguous. Between the V and J ends, shortened by 5 bases and 1 base respectively, the junction contains 15 bases. Based on the germline V gene (reference sequence), the CDR1 and CDR2 sequences are GTSNPN and SVGIG. The CDR3 numbers 15 residues from cysteine through phenylalanine. Only CDR3 DNA remains: 45 bases, in frame from the first base.